These T cell receptor beta chains were read from a single sample in a study of blood T cell repertoires in COVID-19. Using immunoSEQ multiplex PCR, the repertoire was profiled, and TCRdb retains in-frame clones only, with some absent. The table includes 53,000 or so clones, 90% to 95% detected once. The sample taken for sequencing was peripheral blood. Receptor source: a human donor in a cohort sampled during active COVID-19. CDR3s include the opening cysteine and the closing phenylalanine or tryptophan. The D gene is left open where the match is weak. Rows give clone size only sometimes, using once, few, many, or a class for an expanded clone.

d_gene: -; abundance: -; j_gene: TRBJ1-2; v_gene: TRBV6-5; CDR3aa: CASRAGQDYGYTF; CDR3nt: TGTGCCAGCAGGGCAGGGCAGGACTATGGCTACACCTTC
d_gene: -; abundance: once; j_gene: TRBJ1-1; v_gene: TRBV7-3; CDR3aa: CASSSRGNTEAFF; CDR3nt: TGTGCCAGCAGCTCCAGGGGGAACACTGAAGCTTTCTTT
d_gene: -; abundance: -; j_gene: TRBJ2-1; v_gene: TRBV2; CDR3aa: CASSVVGGRNEQFF; CDR3nt: TGTGCCAGCAGTGTCGTCGGGGGAAGGAATGAGCAGTTCTTC
d_gene: TRBD1; abundance: -; j_gene: TRBJ2-7; v_gene: TRBV28; CDR3aa: CASSGRQGEFGYEQYF; CDR3nt: TGTGCCAGCAGTGGGAGACAGGGGGAGTTCGGGTACGAGCAGTACTTC
d_gene: -; abundance: -; j_gene: TRBJ1-2; v_gene: TRBV19; CDR3aa: CASSIKLGRVDGYTF; CDR3nt: TGTGCCAGTAGTATTAAGCTCGGCAGGGTCGATGGCTACACCTTC
d_gene: -; abundance: -; j_gene: TRBJ2-2; v_gene: TRBV11-2; CDR3aa: CASSFWSGSDGELFF; CDR3nt: TGTGCCAGCAGCTTTTGGTCAGGGTCGGACGGGGAGCTGTTTTTT
d_gene: -; abundance: -; j_gene: TRBJ1-3; v_gene: TRBV11-2; CDR3aa: CASSSIMSNTIYF; CDR3nt: TGTGCCAGCAGTAGTATCATGTCAAACACCATATATTTT
d_gene: TRBD1; abundance: -; j_gene: TRBJ1-1; v_gene: TRBV7-9; CDR3aa: CASSLSSDRAMKAFF; CDR3nt: TGTGCCAGCAGCTTATCTTCTGACAGGGCAATGAAAGCTTTCTTT
d_gene: -; abundance: -; j_gene: TRBJ1-1; v_gene: TRBV30; CDR3aa: CAWSEIDRNTEAFF; CDR3nt: TGTGCCTGGAGTGAGATCGACAGGAACACTGAAGCTTTCTTT
d_gene: TRBD1; abundance: -; j_gene: TRBJ2-6; v_gene: TRBV27; CDR3aa: CASSFGTGLAGANVLTF; CDR3nt: TGTGCCAGCAGTTTCGGGACAGGGTTAGCTGGGGCCAACGTCCTGACTTTC
d_gene: -; abundance: -; j_gene: TRBJ1-1; v_gene: TRBV9; CDR3aa: CASSVGSQMNTEAFF; CDR3nt: TGTGCCAGCAGCGTAGGATCCCAGATGAACACTGAAGCTTTCTTT
d_gene: -; abundance: -; j_gene: TRBJ2-3; v_gene: TRBV4-3; CDR3aa: CASSQARGSRTTDTQYF; CDR3nt: TGCGCCAGCAGCCAAGCTAGGGGCAGCCGGACCACAGATACGCAGTATTTT
d_gene: TRBD1; abundance: -; j_gene: TRBJ2-6; v_gene: TRBV5-8; CDR3aa: CASSLGDRELLASGANVLTF; CDR3nt: TGTGCCAGCTCTCTGGGGGACAGGGAATTATTGGCATCTGGGGCCAACGTCCTGACTTTC
d_gene: TRBD1; abundance: -; j_gene: TRBJ1-2; v_gene: TRBV24-1; CDR3aa: CATSDLAGGRGGYTF; CDR3nt: TGTGCCACCAGTGATCTGGCAGGGGGAAGGGGCGGCTACACCTTC
d_gene: -; abundance: -; j_gene: TRBJ1-5; v_gene: TRBV7-2; CDR3aa: CASSKERDLGQPQHF; CDR3nt: TGTGCCAGCAGCAAAGAACGGGATCTAGGCCAGCCCCAGCATTTT
d_gene: TRBD1; abundance: -; j_gene: TRBJ2-2; v_gene: TRBV5-1; CDR3aa: CASSSPSETGGSAGELFF; CDR3nt: TGCGCCAGCAGCTCCCCCTCCGAGACAGGGGGCTCGGCCGGGGAGCTGTTTTTT
d_gene: -; abundance: -; j_gene: TRBJ1-2; v_gene: TRBV30; CDR3aa: CAWSPTRGGYTF; CDR3nt: TGTGCCTGGAGTCCCACCAGAGGCGGCTACACCTTC
d_gene: TRBD1; abundance: -; j_gene: TRBJ2-3; v_gene: TRBV19; CDR3aa: CASSNTGGLGDTQYF; CDR3nt: TGTGCCAGTAGTAACACAGGGGGCCTGGGTGATACGCAGTATTTT
d_gene: -; abundance: -; j_gene: TRBJ2-3; v_gene: TRBV7-2; CDR3aa: CASSLVISGRDTQYF; CDR3nt: TGTGCCAGCAGCTTAGTGATCTCAGGCCGAGATACGCAGTATTTT